The 17 T cell receptor beta chains below were found in one sample sequenced in a study of blood T cell repertoires in COVID-19. TCRdb keeps only in-frame clones here, not all; method: immunoSEQ multiplex PCR. This sample has approximately 160,000 clones; over 80% occur once, and the top ten carry under 3.5%. The sample taken for sequencing was peripheral blood. The source of these receptors is an older woman with acute or convalescent COVID-19.

A few counts support this clone. This chain uses TRBV6-2 or TRBV6-3 with TRBJ2-2, with TRBD2 identical over 9 bases. There are 16 residues in the CDR3. CDR1 is MNHEY and CDR2 is SVGEGT in the germline V gene. V shed 6 bases, J shed 0 bases, and the junction held 5 bases outside the gene matches. Here the CDR3 reads CASSHSGGTNTGELFF. CDR3 DNA: TGTGCCAGCAGCCACAGCGGGGGGACGAACACCGGGGAGCTGTTTTTT.

This clone was seen only once. The J gene is TRBJ1-2, the V gene TRBV7-2, with a possible D match to TRBD1 (6 bases). Trimming took off 2 bases at V and 6 bases at J, with 10 bases between the two ends. Germline V gene data show CDR1 as SGHTA and CDR2 as FQGNSA. This CDR3 has 13 residues. CDR3 nucleotides: TGTGCCAGCAGCTTAACAGGGATCCATGGCTACACCTTC. Its protein is CASSLTGIHGYTF.

This chain connects TRBV20-1 to TRBJ2-3; D call uncertain. Per the germline V gene, CDR1 is DFQATT and CDR2 is SNEGSKA (reference sequence). Trimming left V 3 bases short and J 1 base short, with 11 bases between. This CDR3 has 14 amino acids. CDR3 in amino acids: CSASLSQGTDTQYF. For the CDR3, the DNA is TGCAGTGCTAGTTTGAGTCAGGGCACAGATACGCAGTATTTT.

This chain uses TRBV19 with TRBJ2-3; D unresolved. This CDR3 comprises 12 residues. V lost 6 bases to trimming and J lost 2 bases, with 6 bases between them. In germline, CDR1 is LNHDA, CDR2 SQIVND (reference sequence). The CDR3 DNA reads TGTGCCAGTAGCTATCTCACAGATACGCAGTATTTT. It translates to CASSYLTDTQYF.

This clone was counted between two and nine times. The V and J genes are TRBV9 and TRBJ2-3; TRBD2 might be the D (7 bases). CDR1 and CDR2 from the germline V gene are SGDLS and YYNGEE. V gave up 6 bases and J gave up 2 bases, with 16 bases separating them. The CDR3 is made up of 15 amino acids. For the CDR3, the DNA is TGTGCCAGCACCCTTGGGGGGGCCCTCACAGATACGCAGTATTTT. It encodes CASTLGGALTDTQYF.

This chain uses TRBV11-2 with TRBJ1-6, with D uncertain. CDR1 and CDR2 (germline): SGHAT, FQNNGV. The CDR3 sequence is 16 residues long. V gave up 6 bases and J gave up 7 bases, with 19 bases separating them. The CDR3 nucleotides are TGTGCCAGCAGTTCTAGAAACTGGAGGAGCAATTCACCCCTCCACTTT. It translates to CASSSRNWRSNSPLHF.

This clone was found once. This rearrangement joins TRBV3-1 (or the pseudogene TRBV3-2) to TRBJ1-2, with 10 bases fitting TRBD1. CDR3 length: 14 residues. Germline values: CDR1 LGHDT, CDR2 YNNKEL (reference sequence). Trimming cost V 1 base and J 4 bases; bases outside gene matches: 0. CDR3: CASSQGTGGYGYTF. The CDR3 DNA reads TGTGCCAGCAGCCAAGGGACAGGGGGCTATGGCTACACCTTC.

The CDR3 DNA reads as TGTGCCAGCAGTTACTCGGTAATAGAACAGGCGATCTTCGGGCATACGCAGTATTTT. Protein sequence: CASSYSVIEQAIFGHTQYF. The V call is TRBV6-2 or TRBV6-3, the J call TRBJ2-3; perhaps TRBD1 as D (5 bases). V was trimmed by 0 bases and J by 7 bases, leaving 26 bases between them. The length of the CDR3 is 19 residues. Germline V lookup: CDR1 MNHEY, CDR2 SVGEGT.

The CDR3 DNA reads as TGTGCCAGCAGTTTTCACGGGGGAACCTACGAGCAGTACTTC. Amino acids: CASSFHGGTYEQYF. V usage is TRBV28 and J usage is TRBJ2-7; TRBD2 is a possible D gene (6 bases). Germline V gene lookup returns CDR1 MDHEN and CDR2 SYDVKM. This CDR3 comprises 14 residues. V lost 3 bases and J lost 2, with 11 bases in between.

CDR3: CASSLRRGAVSSYEQYF. The CDR3 coding sequence is TGTGCCAGCAGTTTAAGGAGGGGAGCGGTGAGCTCCTACGAGCAGTACTTC. The chain uses TRBV5-6 and TRBJ2-7; possible D gene TRBD2, 6 bases. The germline V gene has CDR1 SGHDT and CDR2 YYEEEE. V was trimmed by 5 bases and J by 0 bases, leaving 21 bases between them. This CDR3 is built from 17 residues.

V is TRBV5-1 and J is TRBJ1-3; maybe TRBD1 (5 bases). V lost 1 base and J lost 3, with 11 bases in between. CDR1 is SGHRS and CDR2 is YFSETQ in the germline V gene. There are 15 residues in the CDR3. The CDR3 reads CASSLSQGSGNTIYF. Here the CDR3 DNA reads TGCGCCAGCAGCTTGTCTCAGGGAAGTGGAAACACCATATATTTT.

The chain carries TRBV5-1 and TRBJ1-2; 9 nucleotides agree with TRBD1. The CDR3 contains 14 residues. CDR1 SGHRS and CDR2 YFSETQ come from the germline V gene. V lost 5 bases, J lost 6 bases, and 8 bases stayed unmatched. The CDR3, as DNA: TGCGCCAGCAGTCCGAAAACAGGGGGCAATGGCTACACCTTC. As protein: CASSPKTGGNGYTF.

V usage is TRBV30 and J usage is TRBJ2-5; possibly TRBD2 for D (5 bases). CDR3 size: 11 residues. Deletions cut 0 bases from V and 13 bases from J, with 12 bases between. Germline loops: CDR1 GTSNPN, CDR2 SVGIG (reference sequence). The CDR3 DNA is TGTGCCTGGAGTGTTCGGGATGCTCTGTACTTC. Translating gives CAWSVRDALYF.

This chain uses TRBV4-1 with TRBJ1-2; D perhaps matches TRBD1 (5 bases). The germline CDR1 and CDR2 sequences are MGHRA and YSYEKL. The V and J ends lost 0 bases and 6 bases respectively, with 14 bases between them. The CDR3 has 15 residues. The CDR3 sequence is CASSQDGGKLDGYTF. CDR3 bases: TGCGCCAGCAGCCAAGATGGGGGGAAACTAGATGGCTACACCTTC.

V usage is TRBV5-1 and J usage is TRBJ1-3, with D possibly TRBD1 on 5 matching bases. The CDR3 has 16 amino acids. V shed 0 bases and J shed 4 bases, with 14 bases lying between them. Germline lookup yields CDR1 SGHRS and CDR2 YFSETQ. This chain's CDR3 is CASSLEQGSVGNTIYF. The CDR3 bases are TGCGCCAGCAGCTTGGAGCAGGGCTCCGTCGGAAACACCATATATTTT.

This sequence joins TRBV28 and TRBJ1-6, with 8 bases that match TRBD1. Germline CDR1 reads MDHEN; CDR2 reads SYDVKM. The CDR3 spans 13 residues. Trimming removed 6 bases from V and 15 bases from J; junction bases left unmatched: 10. For the CDR3, the DNA is TGTGCCAGCAGGGGGGCGGACAGGGAAGACCTCCACTTT. Its protein is CASRGADREDLHF.

The gene calls are TRBV7-9 and TRBJ1-3, with 7 bases lining up with TRBD1. Germline lookup yields CDR1 SEHNR and CDR2 FQNEAQ (reference sequence). V shed 4 bases, J shed 0 bases, and the junction held 6 bases outside the gene matches. CDR3 length: 16 amino acids. The CDR3: CASSSGQPRSGNTIYF. The DNA for the CDR3 is TGTGCCAGCAGCTCGGGACAGCCACGCTCTGGAAACACCATATATTTT.